The 12 T cell receptor beta chains below all came from one sample that was sequenced in a study of blood T cell repertoires in COVID-19. TCRdb's table, derived via immunoSEQ multiplex PCR, lists solely in-frame clones and lacks some. The sample carries approximately 350,000 clones, approximately 86% recorded once. Sequencing was performed on peripheral blood. Receptors originate from a woman between 55 and 75 years old with COVID-19, enrolled during active disease.

This chain's CDR3 is CASSLVPSDSKNIQYF. The CDR3 nucleotides are TGTGCCAGCAGCTTAGTCCCTAGCGATTCCAAAAACATTCAGTACTTC. The chain uses TRBV7-2 and TRBJ2-4, with D tentatively TRBD2 (6 bases). The ends were cut back, 1 base at V and 2 bases at J, with 12 bases in the middle. This CDR3 has 16 residues. The V gene's germline CDR1 is SGHTA and CDR2 FQGNSA. Using reference TRBV7-2 and TRBJ2-4 for the parts outside the CDR3, the full variable domain is GAGVSQSPSNKVTEKGKDVELRCDPISGHTALYWYRQSLGQGLEFLIYFQGNSAPDKSGLPSDRFSAERTGGSVSTLTIQRTQQEDSAVYLCASSLVPSDSKNIQYFGAGTRLSVL.

The chain combines TRBV24-1 with TRBJ1-5; perhaps TRBD1 as D (5 bases). CDR3 length: 14 residues. The V end was cut by 3 bases, the J end by 7 bases, with 12 bases between. Germline V gene data show CDR1 as KGHDR and CDR2 as SFDVKD. The CDR3 reads CATSDGGIGQPQHF. The CDR3 nucleotides are TGTGCCACCAGTGATGGGGGGATAGGCCAGCCCCAGCATTTT.

The rearrangement joins TRBV18 to TRBJ2-5, with TRBD2 matching over 9 bases. Per germline, CDR1 KGHSH and CDR2 LQKENI. CDR3 length: 16 amino acids. V lost 2 bases to trimming and J lost 7 bases; unmatched junction nucleotides: 11. The CDR3, as DNA: TGTGCCAGCTCACCAGATAGCGGGGGTTTCGTGGGGACCCAGTACTTC. Residues: CASSPDSGGFVGTQYF.

The chain recombines TRBV4-1 with TRBJ2-1; 12 bases line up with TRBD2. The CDR3 consists of 14 residues. Germline values: CDR1 MGHRA, CDR2 YSYEKL. J lost 5 bases, V lost 8 bases, and 4 bases had no gene match. Here the CDR3 reads CASRLAGGNNEQFF. The DNA of the CDR3 is TGCGCCAGCCGGCTAGCGGGGGGGAACAATGAGCAGTTCTTC.

The V gene is TRBV20-1, the J gene TRBJ2-3; TRBD1 is a possible D gene (6 bases). The CDR3 sequence is 16 residues long. Germline V gene sequence: CDR1 DFQATT, CDR2 SNEGSKA (reference sequence). The V end lost 3 bases, the J end lost 5 bases, and 21 bases lay between the germline ends. CDR3 coding DNA: TGCAGTGCTAGTAGTGTAATAGCAGGGGCGGAAGATACGCAGTATTTT. Its translation: CSASSVIAGAEDTQYF.

Turning to this clone: This specimen includes other DNA sequences encoding the same CDR3. The chain uses TRBV5-1 and TRBJ2-7; weak D call: TRBD1 (5 bases). Germline CDR1 reads SGHRS; CDR2 reads YFSETQ. Deletions cut 0 bases from V and 1 base from J, with 8 bases between. The CDR3 runs 14 residues. The CDR3 DNA sequence: TGCGCCAGCAGCTTGGAGGGGCCGTCCTACGAGCAGTACTTC. Translating gives CASSLEGPSYEQYF.

The chain is built from TRBV6-5 and TRBJ1-2; the D gene is possibly TRBD1 (6 bases). Trimming cost V 2 bases and J 8 bases, with 15 bases left between them. Germline V gene data show CDR1 as MNHEY and CDR2 as SVGAGI. The CDR3 contains 14 residues. CDR3 sequence reads: CASSYDRWGGGYTF. In DNA, the CDR3 is TGTGCCAGCAGTTACGACCGGTGGGGGGGCGGCTACACCTTC.

The table lists this clone with a count of one. The chain links TRBV19 to TRBJ1-2; no firm D call. There are 13 residues in the CDR3. Trimming cost V 4 bases and J 5 bases, with 11 bases left between them. Germline CDR1 LNHDA, CDR2 SQIVND (reference sequence). The CDR3 DNA sequence: TGTGCCAGTAGTACCCAGACACAGTATGGCTACACCTTC. Protein: CASSTQTQYGYTF. Looking up the rest from reference TRBV19 and TRBJ1-2 gives the full variable domain: DGGITQSPKYLFRKEGQNVTLSCEQNLNHDAMYWYRQDPGQGLRLIYYSQIVNDFQKGDIAEGYSVSREKKESFPLTVTSAQKNPTAFYLCASSTQTQYGYTFGSGTRLTVV.

The rearrangement links TRBV5-4 to TRBJ2-7, with TRBD1 identical over 9 bases. The germline CDR1 and CDR2 sequences are SGHNT and YYREEE (reference sequence). This CDR3 region has 14 residues. V gave up 3 bases and J gave up 6 bases; unmatched junction bases: 7. This chain's CDR3 is CASSSGTGIREQYF. The CDR3 region has the DNA TGTGCCAGCAGCTCCGGGACAGGGATCCGCGAGCAGTACTTC. The full variable domain, completed using reference TRBV5-4 and TRBJ2-7, is ETGVTQSPTHLIKTRGQQVTLRCSSQSGHNTVSWYQQALGQGPQFIFQYYREEENGRGNFPPRFSGLQFPNYSSELNVNALELDDSALYLCASSSGTGIREQYFGPGTRLTVT.

V and J are TRBV5-1 and TRBJ2-7; D is possibly TRBD1 (6 bases). Germline V CDR1 and CDR2: SGHRS, YFSETQ. The CDR3 is made up of 15 amino acids. Trimming took 4 bases from V and 0 from J, leaving 14 bases between them. The DNA of the CDR3 is TGCGCCAGCAGCCCGCGAGGACAGTCCTCCTACGAGCAGTACTTC. Translating it yields CASSPRGQSSYEQYF.

The chain carries TRBV6-2 or TRBV6-3 and TRBJ1-6; the D gene is possibly TRBD1 (5 bases). Germline CDR1 MNHEY, CDR2 SVGEGT. The CDR3 loop spans 13 amino acids. The V gene lost 0 bases and the J gene lost 9 bases, with 6 bases spanning the gap. The CDR3 here is CASSYSGASPLHF. In DNA form, the CDR3 reads TGTGCCAGCAGTTACTCAGGGGCTTCACCCCTCCACTTT.

The chain combines TRBV4-2 with TRBJ1-5; the match to TRBD1 covers 7 bases. Per germline, CDR1 LGHNA and CDR2 YNFKEQ. V lost 1 base and J lost 5; bases outside the gene matches: 5. CDR3 size: 15 residues. CDR3 amino acids: CASSQVGTADQPQHF. CDR3 sequence (DNA): TGTGCCAGCAGCCAAGTGGGGACAGCCGATCAGCCCCAGCATTTT.